The 22 T cell receptor beta chains below were found in one sample sequenced in a study of blood T cell repertoires in COVID-19. The data were produced by immunoSEQ multiplex PCR, yet TCRdb's version contains in-frame clones alone and is incomplete. The sample has hundreds of thousands of clones; roughly 87% are singletons. Sequencing was done on a sample of PBMCs or T cells enriched from blood (not recorded which). These receptors came from a woman under 40 who had recovered from COVID-19.

This chain links TRBV5-1 with TRBJ2-3; 7 bases match TRBD1. CDR3 size: 15 residues. V shed 3 bases, J shed 4 bases, and the junction held 8 bases outside the gene matches. Germline loops: CDR1 SGHRS, CDR2 YFSETQ. The CDR3 region is CASSSTGSLADTQYF. CDR3 nucleotide sequence: TGCGCCAGCAGCTCGACAGGGAGTTTAGCAGATACGCAGTATTTT.

This clone came up a few times. The chain is built from TRBV4-1 and TRBJ1-1, with 8 bases matching TRBD1. Germline V lookup: CDR1 MGHRA, CDR2 YSYEKL. This CDR3 is 16 amino acids long. The ends lost 0 bases at V and 0 bases at J; junction bases unmatched: 3. The CDR3 coding sequence is TGCGCCAGCAGCCAAGAAGTGGGACAGGTGAACACTGAAGCTTTCTTT. Its translation is CASSQEVGQVNTEAFF.

The table lists this clone with a count of one. The rearrangement links TRBV6-5 to TRBJ1-1; the match to TRBD1 covers 8 bases. CDR3 length equals 12 residues. Germline loops: CDR1 MNHEY, CDR2 SVGAGI. V lost 8 bases to trimming and J lost 6 bases; unmatched junction nucleotides: 5. CDR3 residues: CASAGGAAEAFF. Written as DNA, the CDR3 is TGTGCCAGCGCAGGGGGCGCGGCTGAAGCTTTCTTT.

The J gene is TRBJ2-3, the V gene TRBV25-1; the match to TRBD2 covers 9 bases. The CDR3 length is 15 residues. Trimming cost V 2 bases and J 2 bases; bases outside gene matches: 2. The germline gives CDR1 MGHDK, CDR2 SYGVNS. The CDR3 sequence: CASSERTSVTDTQYF. The CDR3 DNA sequence: TGTGCCAGCAGTGAAAGGACTAGCGTCACAGATACGCAGTATTTT.

The gene calls are TRBV3-1 (or the pseudogene TRBV3-2) and TRBJ2-1; D gene ambiguous. Germline CDR1 reads LGHDT; CDR2 reads YNNKEL (reference sequence). The ends were cut back, 0 bases at V and 10 bases at J, with 10 bases in the middle. The CDR3 has 13 residues. CDR3 sequence (DNA): TGTGCCAGCAGCCAAGATTGGGCAGCCGAGCAGTTCTTC. It is translated as CASSQDWAAEQFF.

The rearrangement joins TRBV4-1 to TRBJ2-3; 7 nucleotides align to TRBD2. Germline V gives CDR1 MGHRA, CDR2 YSYEKL. The trim removed 0 bases at V and 8 bases at J, leaving 8 bases unmatched. This CDR3 is built from 15 residues. The CDR3 region has the DNA TGCGCCAGCAGCCAAGATCGGGTAGCGGGTGGTACGCAGTATTTT. It specifies CASSQDRVAGGTQYF.

The chain is built from TRBV7-2 and TRBJ2-5, with 13 bases matching TRBD2. The V gene end was trimmed by 2 bases and the J gene end by 3 bases; junction bases not matched to a gene: 12. CDR1 SGHTA and CDR2 FQGNSA come from the germline V gene. CDR3 length: 19 residues. CDR3 DNA: TGTGCCAGCAGCTTACGGGGCGTTTTCGGGACTAGCGGGGAAGAGACCCAGTACTTC. As protein: CASSLRGVFGTSGEETQYF. The full variable domain, completed using reference TRBV7-2 and TRBJ2-5, is GAGVSQSPSNKVTEKGKDVELRCDPISGHTALYWYRQSLGQGLEFLIYFQGNSAPDKSGLPSDRFSAERTGGSVSTLTIQRTQQEDSAVYLCASSLRGVFGTSGEETQYFGPGTRLLVL.

The rearrangement links TRBV27 to TRBJ2-4; possible D gene TRBD2, 6 bases. V was trimmed by 3 bases and J by 4 bases, leaving 10 bases between them. Germline CDR1 reads MNHEY; CDR2 reads SMNVEV (reference sequence). CDR3 size: 14 residues. CDR3 nucleotides: TGTGCCAGCAGTTTGGGGGGTCGGAAAAACATTCAGTACTTC. Protein: CASSLGGRKNIQYF.

In this sample, this clone turned up once. The chain uses TRBV27 and TRBJ2-1, with 10 bases matching TRBD2. With 4 bases clipped from V and 8 bases from J, the junction kept 11 bases outside the gene matches. Germline lookup yields CDR1 MNHEY and CDR2 SMNVEV (reference sequence). The CDR3 extends over 16 amino acids. This CDR3 is CASSWGAGGAIDEQFF. As DNA, the CDR3 is TGTGCCAGCAGTTGGGGAGCGGGGGGGGCAATTGATGAGCAGTTCTTC.

The V call is TRBV28, the J call TRBJ2-1; 11 nucleotides line up with TRBD2. The CDR3 length is 16 residues. J was trimmed by 1 base and V by 2 bases; bases with no gene match: 1. Germline V gene lookup returns CDR1 MDHEN and CDR2 SYDVKM. CDR3 residues: CASSLLAGGSYNEQFF. In DNA, the CDR3 is TGTGCCAGCAGTTTACTAGCGGGGGGATCCTACAATGAGCAGTTCTTC.

This chain uses TRBV28 with TRBJ1-6; D gene ambiguous. CDR1 is MDHEN, CDR2 SYDVKM, per germline. The CDR3 is 19 amino acids. V shed 1 base and J shed 0 bases, with 16 bases lying between them. The CDR3 loop reads CASSLSIDILSSYNSPLHF. The DNA of the CDR3 is TGTGCCAGCAGTTTATCTATTGACATCCTAAGCTCCTATAATTCACCCCTCCACTTT. Drawing the rest from reference TRBV28 and TRBJ1-6, the complete variable domain is DVKVTQSSRYLVKRTGEKVFLECVQDMDHENMFWYRQDPGLGLRLIYFSYDVKMKEKGDIPEGYSVSREKKERFSLILESASTNQTSMYLCASSLSIDILSSYNSPLHFGNGTRLTVT.

The V and J genes are TRBV5-1 and TRBJ2-1, with TRBD2 matching 11 bases. The CDR3 runs 16 residues. Germline V gene sequence: CDR1 SGHRS, CDR2 YFSETQ. V was clipped by 4 bases and J by 2 bases; unmatched bases: 5. DNA for the CDR3: TGCGCCAGCAGCCCCGGACTAGCGGGTCCCTACAATGAGCAGTTCTTC. This codes for CASSPGLAGPYNEQFF.

CDR3 sequence (DNA): TGTGCCAGCAGCTTAGGATTTTCAGGGTCTTCCTGGGGTACTGAAGCTTTCTTT. This encodes CASSLGFSGSSWGTEAFF. The chain links TRBV7-2 to TRBJ1-1, with a tentative D call TRBD1 (5 bases). V lost 1 base and J lost 5, with 23 bases in between. CDR1 is SGHTA, CDR2 FQGNSA, per germline. The CDR3 is 18 amino acids. Supplemented by reference TRBV7-2 and TRBJ1-1, the full variable domain reads GAGVSQSPSNKVTEKGKDVELRCDPISGHTALYWYRQSLGQGLEFLIYFQGNSAPDKSGLPSDRFSAERTGGSVSTLTIQRTQQEDSAVYLCASSLGFSGSSWGTEAFFGQGTRLTVV.

The chain joins TRBV7-6 to TRBJ1-2, with TRBD1 matching 9 bases. With V trimmed by 5 bases and J by 6 bases, 7 bases remained unmatched. Germline V gene data show CDR1 as SGHVS and CDR2 as FNYEAQ. The CDR3 is 14 residues long. CDR3 in DNA: TGTGCCAGCAGCCTAGGGACAGGGAGGGATGGCTACACCTTC. Amino acid sequence: CASSLGTGRDGYTF. Combining the CDR3 with reference TRBV7-6 and TRBJ1-2 gives the whole variable domain GAGVSQSPRYKVTKRGQDVALRCDPISGHVSLYWYRQALGQGPEFLTYFNYEAQQDKSGLPNDRFSAERPEGSISTLTIQRTEQRDSAMYRCASSLGTGRDGYTFGSGTRLTVV.

V gene TRBV9 combines with J gene TRBJ2-7; D is perhaps TRBD2 (7 bases). Trimming shortened V by 3 bases and J by 0 bases, and 13 bases separated the two germline ends. CDR1 and CDR2 (germline): SGDLS, YYNGEE. This CDR3 comprises 15 residues. For the CDR3, the DNA is TGTGCCAGCAGCGCGGGGGGCACCTCCTCCTACGAGCAGTACTTC. Translation gives CASSAGGTSSYEQYF.

The chain combines TRBV27 with TRBJ2-1; 8 nucleotides line up with TRBD2. The CDR3 has 14 amino acids. The germline gives CDR1 MNHEY, CDR2 SMNVEV (reference sequence). V lost 0 bases to trimming and J lost 10 bases; unmatched junction nucleotides: 5. The CDR3 DNA is TGTGCCAGCAGTTTATCGAAGAGCGGGAGAGAGCAGTTCTTC. Protein product: CASSLSKSGREQFF.

The rearrangement joins TRBV19 to TRBJ1-2; D possibly corresponds to TRBD1 (6 bases). The germline V gene encodes CDR1 LNHDA and CDR2 SQIVND (reference sequence). The CDR3 sequence is 14 residues long. Trimming left V 6 bases short and J 6 bases short, with 17 bases between. The CDR3 loop reads CASRVYRAEDGYTF. CDR3 bases: TGTGCCAGTAGGGTGTACAGGGCAGAAGATGGCTACACCTTC.

This chain uses TRBV4-1 with TRBJ2-3; the match to TRBD2 covers 7 bases. The CDR3 spans 17 residues. Unmatched junction bases numbered 11, after V lost 0 bases and J lost 5 bases. The germline CDR1 and CDR2 sequences are MGHRA and YSYEKL. In DNA, the CDR3 is TGCGCCAGCAGCCAAGATCTGCTAGCGGCGTCGGTAGATACGCAGTATTTT. As protein: CASSQDLLAASVDTQYF.

This clone was detected only a few times. The chain uses TRBV7-2 and TRBJ1-5; TRBD1 matches 9 bases. The CDR3 runs to 14 residues. Germline CDR1 and CDR2: SGHTA and FQGNSA. V trimming: 8 bases; J trimming: 4 bases; junction bases outside the gene matches: 6. CDR3 loop: CASGSGQGNQPQHF. The CDR3 region has the DNA TGTGCCAGCGGGAGCGGACAGGGGAATCAGCCCCAGCATTTT.

The gene calls are TRBV5-1 and TRBJ2-5; 9 bases are a match to TRBD1. CDR3 length: 15 amino acids. With 2 bases clipped from V and 5 bases from J, the junction kept 7 bases outside the gene matches. Germline V gene lookup returns CDR1 SGHRS and CDR2 YFSETQ. The CDR3 nucleotides are TGCGCCAGCAGCTTCGCACAGGGGGCGCGTGAGACCCAGTACTTC. Its protein product is CASSFAQGARETQYF.

The sample holds one count of this clone. The chain uses TRBV28 and TRBJ2-3; D is perhaps TRBD2 (5 bases). V lost 4 bases and J lost 8, with 16 bases in between. The CDR3 is 14 residues long. The germline V gene encodes CDR1 MDHEN and CDR2 SYDVKM. The CDR3 protein is CASSSPPGFGTQYF. CDR3 in DNA: TGTGCCAGCAGTTCCCCCCCGGGGTTTGGTACGCAGTATTTT.

The CDR3 loop is CASSLVGVGKGYTF. The CDR3 nucleotides read TGTGCCAGCAGTTTAGTCGGGGTTGGAAAGGGCTACACCTTC. The rearrangement uses TRBV27 and TRBJ1-2; D is ambiguous. The V end was cut by 2 bases, the J end by 8 bases, with 15 bases between. Germline-derived CDR1 and CDR2 are MNHEY and SMNVEV (reference sequence). This CDR3 region has 14 residues.